The 2 T cell receptor beta chains in this list originate from one sample, sequenced in a study of blood T cell repertoires in COVID-19. Assay used: immunoSEQ multiplex PCR; TCRdb lists only in-frame clones, some missing. The table shows approximately 250,000 clones, with approximately 88% occurring only once. Sequencing was done on a sample of PBMCs or T cells enriched from blood (not recorded which). These TCRs come from a woman between 40 and 50 years old with acute COVID-19.

CDR3 amino acids: CSASSLLTGLSDTQYF. The CDR3 DNA sequence: TGCAGTGCTAGTTCCCTCCTGACAGGGCTGTCAGATACGCAGTATTTT. The chain recombines TRBV20-1 with TRBJ2-3, with 7 bases aligning to TRBD1. Germline assignment: CDR1 DFQATT and CDR2 SNEGSKA (reference sequence). This CDR3 has 16 amino acids. J was trimmed by 4 bases and V by 3 bases; bases with no gene match: 13.

This rearrangement joins TRBV27 to TRBJ2-5; weak D call: TRBD2 (5 bases). Trimming left V 5 bases short and J 2 bases short, with 12 bases between. In germline, CDR1 is MNHEY, CDR2 SMNVEV (reference sequence). The length of the CDR3 is 14 residues. The chain's CDR3 is CASSTGILQETQYF. CDR3 in DNA: TGTGCCAGCAGTACCGGGATCTTGCAAGAGACCCAGTACTTC.